These T cell receptor beta chains were read from a single sample in a study of T cell responses to AZD1222 COVID-19 vaccine. Profiling relied on immunoSEQ multiplex PCR, and the TCRdb table lists in-frame clones only, not all of them. The sample has roughly 150,000 clones; 92% are singletons. Sequencing used peripheral blood, obtained on day 0 of AZD1222 vaccination. Every receptor here comes from an adult in good health. CDR3s include the opening cysteine and the closing phenylalanine or tryptophan. D genes are given only for firm matches. Expanded clones get a size class; other rows say once, few or many, or leave the size out.

v_call: TRBV6-5; clone_size: NA; j_call: TRBJ1-1; d_call: NA; cdr3_nt: TGTGCCAGCAGAGAGGACTCGGACACTGAAGCTTTCTTT; cdr3_aa: CASREDSDTEAFF
v_call: TRBV10-3; clone_size: NA; j_call: TRBJ1-2; d_call: TRBD1; cdr3_nt: TGTGCCATCAGTGCAGTTCAGGGACAGGGCGAAGGCTACACCTTC; cdr3_aa: CAISAVQGQGEGYTF
v_call: TRBV7-8; clone_size: NA; j_call: TRBJ1-6; d_call: TRBD1; cdr3_nt: TGTGCCAGCAACATAGGACAGGTCTCGGGTTCACCCCTCCACTTT; cdr3_aa: CASNIGQVSGSPLHF
v_call: TRBV6-6; clone_size: NA; j_call: TRBJ1-4; d_call: NA; cdr3_nt: TGTGCCAGCAGTTACTCCGGAGGGCATGAAAAACTGTTTTTT; cdr3_aa: CASSYSGGHEKLFF
v_call: TRBV12-3/TRBV12-4; clone_size: NA; j_call: TRBJ1-2; d_call: NA; cdr3_nt: TGTGCCAGCAGGACGGACGGGAACTATGGCTACACCTTC; cdr3_aa: CASRTDGNYGYTF
v_call: TRBV6-5; clone_size: NA; j_call: TRBJ2-1; d_call: TRBD2; cdr3_nt: TGTGCCAGCAGATTAGCGGGAGGGGTCAATGAGCAGTTCTTC; cdr3_aa: CASRLAGGVNEQFF
v_call: TRBV5-1; clone_size: once; j_call: TRBJ2-7; d_call: TRBD2; cdr3_nt: TGCGCCAGCGCTATAGGGACTAGCGGGTACGAGCAGTACTTC; cdr3_aa: CASAIGTSGYEQYF
v_call: TRBV19; clone_size: NA; j_call: TRBJ2-5; d_call: TRBD1; cdr3_nt: TGTGCCAGTATTGGACAGGGGATGAAGACCCAGTACTTC; cdr3_aa: CASIGQGMKTQYF
v_call: TRBV5-8; clone_size: few; j_call: TRBJ2-2; d_call: NA; cdr3_nt: TGTGCAGGATACGGGGAGCTGTTTTTT; cdr3_aa: CAGYGELFF
v_call: TRBV6-5; clone_size: NA; j_call: TRBJ1-5; d_call: NA; cdr3_nt: TGTGCCAGTTCTCAACGGGGCTCCAATCAGCCCCAGCATTTT; cdr3_aa: CASSQRGSNQPQHF
v_call: TRBV6-6; clone_size: NA; j_call: TRBJ1-3; d_call: TRBD1; cdr3_nt: TGTGCCAGCAGTTACTCGGGACAGGGGGCTGGAAACACCATATATTTT; cdr3_aa: CASSYSGQGAGNTIYF